These T cell receptor beta chains were read from a single sample in a study of CD8 T cells in Susac syndrome. A single record per CDR3 protein comes from TCRdb applying MiXCR to the immunoSEQ multiplex PCR reads. The data contain approximately 180,000 distinct CDR3 sequences, roughly 95% of them singletons. Sample: CD4+ T cells from PBMCs. The receptor set was obtained from a human donor with multiple sclerosis. Each CDR3 is given with its conserved first and last residue. Clone size is shown for a subset of rows, as once, few, many or a class of expanded clone.

abundance | v_gene | CDR3aa
NA | TRBV14 | CASSEIGLAGTNEQFF
NA | TRBV20-1 | CSAREQGGGTDTQYF
NA | TRBV20-1 | CSARGNRDYNEQFF
NA | TRBV14 | CASSPTRGAETDTQYF
NA | TRBV20-1 | CSASGQDYGYTF
NA | TRBV6-6 | CASSYYGDVYEQYF
NA | TRBV18 | CASSLTGQGRYEQYF
NA | TRBV5-1 | CASSDRVGETQYF
NA | TRBV29-1 | CSVTTGERWNYGYTF
NA | TRBV6-5 | CASSYNLNTEAFF
once | TRBV14 | CASSPSNRGTEAFF
NA | TRBV7-2 | CASSPGTYTDTQYF
once | TRBV11-2 | CASSLEGQGHYEQYF
NA | TRBV5-1 | CASSEDRYNEQFF
NA | TRBV30 | CAWSSGLRSIPNTEAFF
once | TRBV25-1 | CASRGAGTGNQPQHF
NA | TRBV11-2 | CASSLAAGHSYNEQFF
NA | TRBV30 | CAWSVGDDQPQHF
NA | TRBV23-1 | CASSRVSNRGFNYGYTF
NA | TRBV5-6 | CASSWGQPYEQYF
NA | TRBV12-3/TRBV12-4 | CASNMPGQETQYF
NA | TRBV18 | CASSPQSSYNEQFF
NA | TRBV9 | CASSVTGSATDTQYF
once | TRBV6-8 | CASSPFGDPTGELFF
NA | TRBV4-1 | CASSQERLAGGYTGELFF
NA | TRBV12-3/TRBV12-4 | CASSPGTWMAPNTEAFF
NA | TRBV9 | CASSLLGTYGYTF
NA | TRBV11-2 | CASSIPGPSGEQYF
NA | TRBV7-9 | CASSLGLASPLHF
NA | TRBV6-6 | CASSLRTGSNSPLHF
NA | TRBV30 | CAWSPAGAGEVGEKLFF
NA | TRBV7-3 | CASSLRGQSEAFF
NA | TRBV20-1 | CSAGAWTYTQYF
NA | TRBV11-3 | CASTPGQITGELFF
NA | TRBV6-1 | CASSERDNQPQHF
NA | TRBV20-1 | CSADNFRDRWPYEQYF
NA | TRBV20-1 | CSAQIGGEQYF
NA | TRBV20-1 | CSAYSGTGQETQYF
NA | TRBV6-2/TRBV6-3 | CASSWPSNQPQHF
NA | TRBV3-1 | CASSQAWGAENEQYF
NA | TRBV2 | CASSGGGPQPQHF
NA | TRBV30 | CAWSAKIAGQETQYF
NA | TRBV30 | CAWNGGSNTQYF
NA | TRBV29-1 | CSVRGSGPDTQYF
NA | TRBV20-1 | CSATGTVVHQPQHF
NA | TRBV3-1 | CASSQVSSSADTQYF
NA | TRBV6-2/TRBV6-3 | CASSYTSPPDSGANVLTF
NA | TRBV7-6 | CASSSRDPFLVSYNEQFF